The source of this T cell receptor (beta chain) is a study of CD8+ T cells in alopecia areata listed by TCRdb under 2018. For the wider study: Treated patients were enrolled in an open-label pilot trial of oral tofacitinib at 5 to 10 mg twice daily for moderate-to-severe alopecia areata. Scalp clonality was compared among normal scalp (n=4), patchy alopecia areata scalp (n=8), and alopecia totalis/universalis scalp (n=8). Biopsies were taken from tofacitinib-treated patients at baseline and again at 4 and 24 weeks into treatment, and several of those patients also had a later scalp biopsy. High-throughput TCRbeta sequencing was used to examine T cell clonal expansion in alopecia areata in both the C3H/HeJ mouse model and human patients. Tofacitinib was given for 6 to 18 months, followed by 6 months of follow-up off drug to assess delayed response and recurrence. Scalp tissue and sorted CD4+ and CD8+ peripheral blood T cells from patchy and totalis/universalis alopecia areata patients and from healthy controls were covered by human TCRbeta sequencing. TCRbeta CDR3 regions were amplified by immunoSEQ multiplex PCR using 35 Vbeta forward and 13 Jbeta reverse primers. In treated patients, disease severity was measured using the SALT score, which gives the percentage of scalp surface area affected. RNA was extracted with the PAXgene miRNA kit for fixed scalp, the miRNeasy kit for PBMCs, and the RNeasy kit for mouse skin. On the study overall, not on this receptor specifically: Shared TCR sequences between patients were less evident than in mice, which may be partly attributable to HLA diversity in the patient population. Tofacitinib significantly lowered scalp clonality and the number of expanded CD8+ clones among the top 100 scalp clones. Because the treated cohort was small and had only one nonresponder, larger studies are needed to examine links between baseline CD8+ expansion and response. Resident alphabeta T cells in normal human skin are also sequenced, complicating scalp TCR repertoire analysis, unlike mouse skin dominated by gammadelta T cells. Compared with normal scalp, lesional scalp had higher clonality and more expanded CD8+ clones, particularly in alopecia totalis/universalis, a pattern that suggests antigenic drive. Many expanded lesional clones were found to persist in scalp and blood during tofacitinib treatment, and relapse after treatment cessation may be partly explained by this persistence.

The time point label corresponds to: less than five weeks on oral tofacitinib. The treatment or condition label for this specimen denotes: oral pan-JAK inhibitor, 5-10 mg twice daily. Peripheral blood and lesional scalp punch biopsies were obtained from patients with alopecia areata. PBMCs were isolated by density centrifugation and stained for CD3, CD4 and CD8, after which CD4+ and CD8+ T cells were sorted on a FACSAria. The V end loses 2 bases and the J end loses 4 bases, and a stretch of 17 bases separates them. The germline V gene (reference sequence) gives CDR1 as GTSNPN and CDR2 as SVGIG. The CDR3 holds 15 amino acids from the cysteine to the phenylalanine. Only CDR3 DNA is held: 45 bases, read in frame from base 1. The protocol used for the library was the immunoSEQ multiplex PCR assay. RNA was extracted from all samples and reverse transcribed into cDNA as template for TCR sequencing. First-strand cDNA was synthesized using SuperScript III with a 2:1 mix of oligo-dT and random hexamers. A synthetic immune receptor repertoire was used to assess amplification bias, and residual bias was removed computationally. Processing in the source paper ran as follows. Raw reads were preprocessed for error removal, and CDR3 was defined according to IMGT conventions as running from the conserved cysteine to phenylalanine. Clonality was calculated as 1 minus Shannon entropy normalized by log2 of the number of productive unique TCRs. Whether each scalp clone was CD4 or CD8 was inferred by checking scalp TCRbeta sequences against the CD4 and CD8 repertoires from sorted blood. Imported from immuneACCESS, the table was reduced by TCRdb to in-frame sequences with V and J called. These copies leave out some clones; in studies compared against another copy, an unresolved V gene accounts for under half, and the cause of the remainder is not known. V, J and clone size derive from that table, while D and trimming were established from the DNA sequence. Within this sample are roughly 200,000 clones, with more than 55% of them counted one time only. Around 3% of the sample comes from the top ten.

Worth noting for this clone: Its antigen has not been determined. Qualities for individual bases were not recorded, and no much larger clone is one base off.

This specimen was CD4+ T cells sorted from blood, taken at week 4, from a patient treated with tofacitinib. The receptor's source is a human donor with alopecia areata. The chain employs TRBV30 and TRBJ2-5, with the D gene call left open. The DNA sequence is given as TGTGCCTGGAGTCAGCCCGCCCCTACGGTAGAGACCCAGTACTTC. Protein translation: CAWSQPAPTVETQYF.